The source of this T cell receptor (beta chain) is a study of T cells after yellow fever vaccination. Overall study findings and caveats: CD4 and CD8 compartments shared a small share of clonotypes, likely from convergent recombination. When the response was secondary, it was weaker but reached its peak faster, day 5 versus 15. Contaminating bulk clonotypes could be abundant in FACS-sorted repertoires.

This clonotype was picked up a small number of times. Its specificity is unknown. By 5'RACE template switching, TCR cDNA was produced, with a universal primer site and UMIs added in the process. TCRdb re-analysed the 5' RACE reads in MiXCR, keeping a single row per CDR3 protein. The sample carries some 350,000 distinct CDR3 sequences, 8.7% recorded once. The V end was cut by 5 bases, the J end by 7 bases, with 3 bases between. The CDR3 totals 10 residues. The source material was PBMCs, sampled on the day of the first yellow fever vaccination. This chain joins TRBV12-3 or TRBV12-4 and TRBJ2-1; D remains unclear. This TCR came from a man younger than 35 who received the YFV17D yellow fever vaccine. CDR3 loop: CASSENEQFF. The CDR3 DNA follows: TGTGCCAGCAGTGAGAATGAGCAGTTCTTC.